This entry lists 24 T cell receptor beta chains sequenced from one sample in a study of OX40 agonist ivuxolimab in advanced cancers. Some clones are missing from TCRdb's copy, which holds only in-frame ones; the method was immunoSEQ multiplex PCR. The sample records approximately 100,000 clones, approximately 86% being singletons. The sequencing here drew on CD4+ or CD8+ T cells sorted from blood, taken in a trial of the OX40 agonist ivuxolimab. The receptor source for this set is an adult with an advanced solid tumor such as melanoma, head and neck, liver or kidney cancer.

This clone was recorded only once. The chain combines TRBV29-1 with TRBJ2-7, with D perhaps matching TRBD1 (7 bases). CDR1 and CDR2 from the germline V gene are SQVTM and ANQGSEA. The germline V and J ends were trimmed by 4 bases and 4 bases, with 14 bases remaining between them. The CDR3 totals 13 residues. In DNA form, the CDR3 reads TGCAGCGTTGTCCTTCCAGGGGGGTACGAGCAGTACTTC. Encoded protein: CSVVLPGGYEQYF.

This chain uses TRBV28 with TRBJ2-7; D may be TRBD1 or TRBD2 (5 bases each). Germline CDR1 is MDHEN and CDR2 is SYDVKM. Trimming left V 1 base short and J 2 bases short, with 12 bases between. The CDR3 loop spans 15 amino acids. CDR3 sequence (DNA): TGTGCCAGCAGTTTATTTGGGACGGTACCCTACGAGCAGTACTTC. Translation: CASSLFGTVPYEQYF.

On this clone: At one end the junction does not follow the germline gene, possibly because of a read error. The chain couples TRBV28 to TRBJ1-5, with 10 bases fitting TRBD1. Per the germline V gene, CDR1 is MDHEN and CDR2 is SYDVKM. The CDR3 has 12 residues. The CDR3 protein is CASTDEGQGPFF. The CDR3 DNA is TGTGCCAGCACCGATGAGGGACAGGGGCCTTTTTTT.

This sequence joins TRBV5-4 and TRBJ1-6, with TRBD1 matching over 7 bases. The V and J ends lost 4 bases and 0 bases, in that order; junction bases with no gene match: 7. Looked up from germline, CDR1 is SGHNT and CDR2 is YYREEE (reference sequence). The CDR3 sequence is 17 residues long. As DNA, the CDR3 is TGTGCCAGCAGCGACGAGGGGGCCAGCTCCTATAATTCACCCCTCCACTTT. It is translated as CASSDEGASSYNSPLHF.

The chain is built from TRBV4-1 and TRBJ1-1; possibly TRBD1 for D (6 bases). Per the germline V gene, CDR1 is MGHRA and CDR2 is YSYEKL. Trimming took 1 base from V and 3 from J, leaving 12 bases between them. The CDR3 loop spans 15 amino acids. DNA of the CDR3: TGCGCCAGCAGCCAAGCCGAGGGGGTGGACACTGAAGCTTTCTTT. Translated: CASSQAEGVDTEAFF.

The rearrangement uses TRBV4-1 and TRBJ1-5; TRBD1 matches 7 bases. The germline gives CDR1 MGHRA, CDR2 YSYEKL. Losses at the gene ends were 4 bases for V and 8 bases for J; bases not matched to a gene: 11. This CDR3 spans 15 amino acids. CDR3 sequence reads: CASSPGWGQREPQHF. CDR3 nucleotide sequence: TGCGCCAGCAGCCCGGGGTGGGGACAGAGGGAGCCCCAGCATTTT.

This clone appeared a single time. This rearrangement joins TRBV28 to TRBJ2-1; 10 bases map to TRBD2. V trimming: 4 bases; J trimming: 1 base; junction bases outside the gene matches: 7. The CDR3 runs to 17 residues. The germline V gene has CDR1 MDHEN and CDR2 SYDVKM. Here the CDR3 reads CASSSSGSLRSYNEQFF. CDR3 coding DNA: TGTGCCAGCAGTTCTAGCGGGAGCCTAAGATCCTACAATGAGCAGTTCTTC.

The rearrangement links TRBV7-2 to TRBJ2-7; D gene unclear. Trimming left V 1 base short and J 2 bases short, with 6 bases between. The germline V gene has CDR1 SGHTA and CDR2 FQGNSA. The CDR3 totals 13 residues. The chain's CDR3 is CASSLGRTYEQYF. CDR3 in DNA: TGTGCCAGCAGCTTAGGACGGACCTACGAGCAGTACTTC.

The CDR3 is CASSWRGQGFPIGYNEQFF. CDR3 nucleotide sequence: TGTGCCAGCAGCTGGAGAGGACAGGGGTTCCCCATCGGCTACAATGAGCAGTTCTTC. The chain uses TRBV11-3 and TRBJ2-1; 9 bases line up with TRBD1. The ends lost 4 bases at V and 3 bases at J; junction bases unmatched: 16. The CDR3 is 19 residues long. CDR1 is SGHNT, CDR2 YENEEA, per germline.

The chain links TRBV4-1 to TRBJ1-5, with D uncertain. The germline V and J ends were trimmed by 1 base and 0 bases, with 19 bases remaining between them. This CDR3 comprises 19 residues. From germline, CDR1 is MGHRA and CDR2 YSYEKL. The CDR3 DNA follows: TGCGCCAGCAGCCAAGTCTTCGTACACCTGCGCTATAGCAATCAGCCCCAGCATTTT. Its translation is CASSQVFVHLRYSNQPQHF.

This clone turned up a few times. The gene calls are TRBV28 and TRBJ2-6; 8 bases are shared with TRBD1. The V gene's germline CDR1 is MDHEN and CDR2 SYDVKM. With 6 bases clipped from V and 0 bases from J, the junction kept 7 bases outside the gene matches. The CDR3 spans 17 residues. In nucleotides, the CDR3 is TGTGCCAGCAGGACAGGGGTATTGATCTCTGGGGCCAACGTCCTGACTTTC. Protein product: CASRTGVLISGANVLTF.

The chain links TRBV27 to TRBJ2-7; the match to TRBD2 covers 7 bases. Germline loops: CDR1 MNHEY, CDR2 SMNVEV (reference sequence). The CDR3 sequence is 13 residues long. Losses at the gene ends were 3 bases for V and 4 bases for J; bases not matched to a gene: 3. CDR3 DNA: TGTGCCAGCAGTTTCTATAGCGGGTACGAGCAGTACTTC. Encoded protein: CASSFYSGYEQYF.

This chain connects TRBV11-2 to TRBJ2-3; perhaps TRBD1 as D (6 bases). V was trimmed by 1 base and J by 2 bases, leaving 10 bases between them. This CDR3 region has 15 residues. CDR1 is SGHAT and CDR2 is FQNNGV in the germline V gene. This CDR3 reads CASSLVQGNTDTQYF. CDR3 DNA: TGTGCCAGCAGCTTAGTACAGGGAAACACAGATACGCAGTATTTT.

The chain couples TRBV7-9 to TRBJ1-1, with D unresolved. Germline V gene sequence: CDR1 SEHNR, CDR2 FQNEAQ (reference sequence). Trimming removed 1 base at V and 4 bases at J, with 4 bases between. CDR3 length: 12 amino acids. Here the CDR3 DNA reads TGTGCCAGCAGCTTAGTTCCCACTGAAGCTTTCTTT. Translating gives CASSLVPTEAFF. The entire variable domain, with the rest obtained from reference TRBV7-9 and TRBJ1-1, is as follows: DTGVSQNPRHKITKRGQNVTFRCDPISEHNRLYWYRQTLGQGPEFLTYFQNEAQLEKSRLLSDRFSAERPKGSFSTLEIQRTEQGDSAMYLCASSLVPTEAFFGQGTRLTVV.

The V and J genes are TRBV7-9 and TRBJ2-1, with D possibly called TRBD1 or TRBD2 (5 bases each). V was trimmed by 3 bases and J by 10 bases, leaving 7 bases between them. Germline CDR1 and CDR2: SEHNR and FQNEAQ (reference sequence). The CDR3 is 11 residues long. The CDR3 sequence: CASSFEGEQFF. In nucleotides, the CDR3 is TGTGCCAGCAGCTTTGAGGGGGAGCAGTTCTTC. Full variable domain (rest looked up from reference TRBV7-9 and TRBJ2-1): DTGVSQNPRHKITKRGQNVTFRCDPISEHNRLYWYRQTLGQGPEFLTYFQNEAQLEKSRLLSDRFSAERPKGSFSTLEIQRTEQGDSAMYLCASSFEGEQFFGPGTRLTVL.

The CDR3 loop reads CASSQGTRVSPRYF. The CDR3 region has the DNA TGCGCCAGCAGCCAAGGGACCCGAGTGTCCCCCCGGTATTTT. The chain carries TRBV4-3 and TRBJ2-3; no clear D. CDR1 and CDR2 from the germline V gene are LGHNA and YSLEER. V was cut by 1 base and J by 14 bases, with 19 bases left in between. This CDR3 comprises 14 residues.

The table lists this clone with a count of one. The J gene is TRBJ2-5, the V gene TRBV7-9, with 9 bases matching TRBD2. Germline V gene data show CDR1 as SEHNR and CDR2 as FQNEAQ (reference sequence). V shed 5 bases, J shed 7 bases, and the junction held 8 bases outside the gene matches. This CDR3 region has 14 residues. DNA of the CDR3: TGTGCCAGCAGCCCCAGACTAGCGGTTGGGACCCAGTACTTC. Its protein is CASSPRLAVGTQYF.

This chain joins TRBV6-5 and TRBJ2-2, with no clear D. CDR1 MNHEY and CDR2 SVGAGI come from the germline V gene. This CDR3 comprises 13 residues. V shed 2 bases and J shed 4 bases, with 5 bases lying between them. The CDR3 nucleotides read TGTGCCAGCAGTTACGACTTCACCGGGGAGCTGTTTTTT. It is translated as CASSYDFTGELFF.

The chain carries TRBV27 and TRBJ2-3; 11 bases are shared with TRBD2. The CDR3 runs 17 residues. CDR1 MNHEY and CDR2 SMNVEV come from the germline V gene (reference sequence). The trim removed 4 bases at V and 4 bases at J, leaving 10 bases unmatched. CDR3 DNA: TGTGCCAGCAGTTCCCCGAAGGTAGCGGGAGGGTCAGATACGCAGTATTTT. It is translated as CASSSPKVAGGSDTQYF.

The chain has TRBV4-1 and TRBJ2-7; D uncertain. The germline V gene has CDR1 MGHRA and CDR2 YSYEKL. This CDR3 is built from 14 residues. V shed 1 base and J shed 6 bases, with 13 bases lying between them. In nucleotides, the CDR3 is TGCGCCAGCAGCCAAGTCGGGCCGACTCCCGAGCAGTACTTC. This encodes CASSQVGPTPEQYF.

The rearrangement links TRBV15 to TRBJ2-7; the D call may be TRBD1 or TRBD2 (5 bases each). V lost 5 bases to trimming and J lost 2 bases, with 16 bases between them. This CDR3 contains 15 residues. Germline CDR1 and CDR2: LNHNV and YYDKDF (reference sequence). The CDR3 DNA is TGTGCCACCAGCGGACCGGGACGGACAACCTACGAGCAGTACTTC. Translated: CATSGPGRTTYEQYF.

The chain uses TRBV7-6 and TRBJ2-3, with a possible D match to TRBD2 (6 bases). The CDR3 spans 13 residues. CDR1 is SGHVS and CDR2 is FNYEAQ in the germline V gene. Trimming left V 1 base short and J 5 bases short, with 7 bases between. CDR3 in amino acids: CASSLGGEDTQYF. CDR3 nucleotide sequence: TGTGCCAGCAGCTTAGGGGGGGAAGATACGCAGTATTTT.

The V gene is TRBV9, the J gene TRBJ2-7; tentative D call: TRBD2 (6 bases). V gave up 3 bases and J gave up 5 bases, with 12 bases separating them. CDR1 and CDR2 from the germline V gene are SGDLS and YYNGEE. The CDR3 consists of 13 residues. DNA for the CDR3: TGTGCCAGCAGCGCCGGGAGTCGCGACGAGCAGTACTTC. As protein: CASSAGSRDEQYF.

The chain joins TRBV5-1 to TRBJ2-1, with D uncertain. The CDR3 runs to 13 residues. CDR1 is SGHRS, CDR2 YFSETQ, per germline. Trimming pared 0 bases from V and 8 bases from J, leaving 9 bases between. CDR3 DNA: TGCGCCAGCAGCTTGGCAGGTGTGGATGAGCAGTTCTTC. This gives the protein CASSLAGVDEQFF.